This paragraph reports one TCR beta chain. The data were taken from a study of blood T cell repertoires in COVID-19. The CDR3 runs to 15 residues. V lost 7 bases, J lost 3 bases, and 18 bases lay in between. CDR1 and CDR2 (germline): LGHDT, YNNKEL (reference sequence). Some clones are missing from TCRdb's copy, which holds only in-frame ones; the method was immunoSEQ multiplex PCR. This sample yields about 410,000 clones, of which about nine tenths are seen a single time; 1.4% belongs to the top ten. The sequencing input was peripheral blood. The chain uses TRBV3-1 (or the pseudogene TRBV3-2) and TRBJ1-2, with D maybe TRBD1 (6 bases). The sequence derives from a woman aged 25 to 45 with active or convalescent COVID-19. The DNA of the CDR3 is TGTGCCAGCACCGATACCACGGGGGGCGACTATGGCTACACCTTC. Translating it yields CASTDTTGGDYGYTF.